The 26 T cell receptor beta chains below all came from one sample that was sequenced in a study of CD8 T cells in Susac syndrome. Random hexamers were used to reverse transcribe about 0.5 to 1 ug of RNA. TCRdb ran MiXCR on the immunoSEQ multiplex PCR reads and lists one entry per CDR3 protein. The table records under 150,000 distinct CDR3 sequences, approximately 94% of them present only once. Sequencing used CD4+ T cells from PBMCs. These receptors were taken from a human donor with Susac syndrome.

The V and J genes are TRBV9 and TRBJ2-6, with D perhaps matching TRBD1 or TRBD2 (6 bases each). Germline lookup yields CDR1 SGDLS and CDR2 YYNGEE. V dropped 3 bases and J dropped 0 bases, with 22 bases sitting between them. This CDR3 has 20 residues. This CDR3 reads CASSEGGLGRGRSGANVLTF. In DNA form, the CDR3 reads TGTGCCAGCAGCGAGGGGGGCCTCGGACGGGGCCGCTCTGGGGCCAACGTCCTGACTTTC.

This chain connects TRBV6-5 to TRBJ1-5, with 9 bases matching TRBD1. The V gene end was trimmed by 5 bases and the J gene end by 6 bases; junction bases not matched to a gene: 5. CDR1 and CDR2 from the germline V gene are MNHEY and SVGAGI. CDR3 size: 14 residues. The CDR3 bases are TGTGCCAGCAGTGGACAGGGGTCGGGTCAGCCCCAGCATTTT. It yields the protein CASSGQGSGQPQHF.

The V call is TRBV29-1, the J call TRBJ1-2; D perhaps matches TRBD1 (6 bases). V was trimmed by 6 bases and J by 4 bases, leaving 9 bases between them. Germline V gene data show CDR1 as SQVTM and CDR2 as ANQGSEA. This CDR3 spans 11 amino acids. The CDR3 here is CSVATGYGYTF. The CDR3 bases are TGCAGCGTGGCGACAGGCTATGGCTACACCTTC.

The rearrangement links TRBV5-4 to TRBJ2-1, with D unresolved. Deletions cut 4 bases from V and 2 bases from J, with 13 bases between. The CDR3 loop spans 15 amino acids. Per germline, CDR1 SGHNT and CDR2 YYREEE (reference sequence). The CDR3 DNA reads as TGTGCCAGCAGCACCGCATCATATGCCTACAATGAGCAGTTCTTC. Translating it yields CASSTASYAYNEQFF.

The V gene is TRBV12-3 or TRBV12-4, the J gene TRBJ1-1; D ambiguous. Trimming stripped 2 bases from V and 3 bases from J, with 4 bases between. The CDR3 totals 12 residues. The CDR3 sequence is CASSLTHTEAFF. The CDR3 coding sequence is TGTGCCAGCAGTTTAACGCACACTGAAGCTTTCTTT.

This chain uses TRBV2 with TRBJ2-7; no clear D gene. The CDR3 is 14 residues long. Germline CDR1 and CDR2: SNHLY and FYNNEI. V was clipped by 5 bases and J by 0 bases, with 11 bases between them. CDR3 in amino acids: CASSSAASSYEQYF. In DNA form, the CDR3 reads TGTGCCAGCAGTTCGGCGGCGAGCTCCTACGAGCAGTACTTC.

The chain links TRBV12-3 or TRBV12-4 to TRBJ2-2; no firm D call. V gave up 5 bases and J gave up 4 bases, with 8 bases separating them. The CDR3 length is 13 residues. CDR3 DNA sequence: TGTGCCAGCAGTCTAGGGATCACCGGGGAGCTGTTTTTT. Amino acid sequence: CASSLGITGELFF.

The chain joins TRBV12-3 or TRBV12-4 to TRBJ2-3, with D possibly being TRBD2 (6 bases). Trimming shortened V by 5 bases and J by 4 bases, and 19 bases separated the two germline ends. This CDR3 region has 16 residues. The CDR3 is CASSQWLAGQADTQYF. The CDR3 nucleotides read TGTGCCAGCAGTCAATGGCTCGCGGGGCAGGCAGATACGCAGTATTTT.

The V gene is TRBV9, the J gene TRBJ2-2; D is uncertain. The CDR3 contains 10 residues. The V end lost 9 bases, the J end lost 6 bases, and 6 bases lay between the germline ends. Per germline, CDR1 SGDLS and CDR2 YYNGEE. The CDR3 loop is CAMRAGELFF. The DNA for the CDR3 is TGTGCCATGCGAGCCGGGGAGCTGTTTTTT.

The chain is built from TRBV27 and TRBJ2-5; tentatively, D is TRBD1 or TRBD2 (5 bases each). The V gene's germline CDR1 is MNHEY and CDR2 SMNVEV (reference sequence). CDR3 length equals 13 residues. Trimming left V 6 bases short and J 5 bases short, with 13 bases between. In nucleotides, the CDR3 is TGTGCCAGCAGGCCAGGGACCCGGGAGACCCAGTACTTC. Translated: CASRPGTRETQYF.

The CDR3 DNA reads TGCAGTGCACTTAGGCCCCCTCCCAGGGAGAGCTATGGCTACACCTTC. As protein: CSALRPPPRESYGYTF. The chain joins TRBV20-1 to TRBJ1-2, with D tentatively TRBD1 (5 bases). CDR1 and CDR2 (germline): DFQATT, SNEGSKA (reference sequence). The CDR3 length is 16 residues. The V and J ends lost 6 bases and 4 bases respectively, with 24 bases between them.

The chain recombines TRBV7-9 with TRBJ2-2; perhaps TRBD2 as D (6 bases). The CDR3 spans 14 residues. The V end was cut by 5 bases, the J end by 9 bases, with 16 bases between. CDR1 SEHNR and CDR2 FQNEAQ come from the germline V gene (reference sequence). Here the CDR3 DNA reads TGTGCCAGCAGCCCCCGGGACTTCCACCGGGAGCTGTTTTTT. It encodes CASSPRDFHRELFF. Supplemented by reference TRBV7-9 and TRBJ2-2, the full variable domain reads DTGVSQNPRHKITKRGQNVTFRCDPISEHNRLYWYRQTLGQGPEFLTYFQNEAQLEKSRLLSDRFSAERPKGSFSTLEIQRTEQGDSAMYLCASSPRDFHRELFFGEGSRLTVL.

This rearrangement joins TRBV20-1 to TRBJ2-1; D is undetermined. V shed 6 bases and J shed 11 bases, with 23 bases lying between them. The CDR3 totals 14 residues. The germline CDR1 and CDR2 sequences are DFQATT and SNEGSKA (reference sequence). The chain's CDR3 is CSAPDFLRSTQQFF. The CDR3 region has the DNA TGCAGTGCCCCAGACTTCCTTCGAAGCACGCAGCAGTTCTTC.

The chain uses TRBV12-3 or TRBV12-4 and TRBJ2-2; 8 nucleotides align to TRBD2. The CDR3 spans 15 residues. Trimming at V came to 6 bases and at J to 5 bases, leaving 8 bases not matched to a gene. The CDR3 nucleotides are TGTGCCAGCAGAGCCAGCGGGGGATCTACCGGGGAGCTGTTTTTT. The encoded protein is CASRASGGSTGELFF.

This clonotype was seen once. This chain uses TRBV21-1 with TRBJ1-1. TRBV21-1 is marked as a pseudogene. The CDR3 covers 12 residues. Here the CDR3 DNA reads TGTGCCAGCGCGGTCCTGGACACTGAAGCTTTCTTT. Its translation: CASAVLDTEAFF.

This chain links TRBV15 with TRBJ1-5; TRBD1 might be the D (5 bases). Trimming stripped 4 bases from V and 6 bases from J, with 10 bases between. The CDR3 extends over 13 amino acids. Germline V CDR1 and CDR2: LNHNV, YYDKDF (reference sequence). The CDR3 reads CATSTQGAQPQHF. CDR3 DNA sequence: TGTGCCACCAGCACGCAGGGAGCTCAGCCCCAGCATTTT.

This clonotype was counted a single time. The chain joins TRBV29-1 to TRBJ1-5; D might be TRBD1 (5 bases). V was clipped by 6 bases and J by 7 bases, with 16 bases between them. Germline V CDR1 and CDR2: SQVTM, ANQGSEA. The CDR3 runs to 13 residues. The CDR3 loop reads CSVETDRRQPQHF. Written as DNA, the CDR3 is TGCAGCGTCGAGACAGATCGGCGGCAGCCCCAGCATTTT. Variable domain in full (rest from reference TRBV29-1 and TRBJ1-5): SAVISQKPSRDICQRGTSLTIQCQVDSQVTMMFWYRQQPGQSLTLIATANQGSEATYESGFVIDKFPISRPNLTFSTLTVSNMSPEDSSIYLCSVETDRRQPQHFGDGTRLSIL.

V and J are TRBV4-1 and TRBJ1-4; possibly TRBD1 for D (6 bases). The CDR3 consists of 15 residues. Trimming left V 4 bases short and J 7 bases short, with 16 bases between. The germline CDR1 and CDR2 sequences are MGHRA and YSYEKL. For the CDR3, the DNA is TGCGCCAGCAGCCGATCGGGGGGCAACTTTGAAAAACTGTTTTTT. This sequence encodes CASSRSGGNFEKLFF.

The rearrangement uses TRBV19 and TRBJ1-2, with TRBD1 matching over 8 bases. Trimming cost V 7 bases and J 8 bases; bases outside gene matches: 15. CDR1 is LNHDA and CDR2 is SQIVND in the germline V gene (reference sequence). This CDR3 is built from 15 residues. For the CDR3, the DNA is TGTGCCAGTAAGGCCTCCAAGCAGGGGGCAGGCGGCTACACCTTC. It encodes CASKASKQGAGGYTF.

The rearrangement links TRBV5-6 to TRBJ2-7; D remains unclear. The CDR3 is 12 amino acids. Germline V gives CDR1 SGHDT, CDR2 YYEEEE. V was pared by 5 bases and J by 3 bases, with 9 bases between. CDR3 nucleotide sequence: TGTGCCAGCAGTTCGTATGGCTACGAGCAGTACTTC. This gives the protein CASSSYGYEQYF.

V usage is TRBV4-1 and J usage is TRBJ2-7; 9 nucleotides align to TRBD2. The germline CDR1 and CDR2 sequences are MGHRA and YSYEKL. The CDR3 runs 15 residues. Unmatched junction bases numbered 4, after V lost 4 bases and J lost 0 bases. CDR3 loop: CASSLATSGSYEQYF. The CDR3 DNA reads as TGCGCCAGCAGCCTGGCGACTAGCGGCTCCTACGAGCAGTACTTC.

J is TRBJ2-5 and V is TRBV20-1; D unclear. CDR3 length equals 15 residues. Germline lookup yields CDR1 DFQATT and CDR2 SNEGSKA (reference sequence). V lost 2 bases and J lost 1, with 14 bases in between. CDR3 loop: CSARQPLGSQETQYF. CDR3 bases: TGCAGTGCTAGACAGCCACTGGGTTCCCAAGAGACCCAGTACTTC.

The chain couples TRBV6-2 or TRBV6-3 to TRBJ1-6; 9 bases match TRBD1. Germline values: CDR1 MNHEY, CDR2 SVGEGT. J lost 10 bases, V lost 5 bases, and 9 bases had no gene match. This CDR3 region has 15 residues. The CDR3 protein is CASSDEQGAGSPLHF. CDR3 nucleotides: TGTGCCAGCAGTGATGAACAGGGGGCAGGGTCACCCCTCCACTTT.

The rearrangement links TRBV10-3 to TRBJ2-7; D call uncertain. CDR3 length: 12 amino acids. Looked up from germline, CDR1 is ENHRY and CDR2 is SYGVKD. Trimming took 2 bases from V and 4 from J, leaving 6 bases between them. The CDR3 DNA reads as TGTGCCATCAGTGAGCTGACTTACGAGCAGTACTTC. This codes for CAISELTYEQYF.

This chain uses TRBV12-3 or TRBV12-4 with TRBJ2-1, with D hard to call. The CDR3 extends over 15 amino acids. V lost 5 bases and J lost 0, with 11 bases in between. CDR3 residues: CASSVVKSSYNEQFF. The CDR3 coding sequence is TGTGCCAGCAGTGTAGTCAAGAGCTCCTACAATGAGCAGTTCTTC.

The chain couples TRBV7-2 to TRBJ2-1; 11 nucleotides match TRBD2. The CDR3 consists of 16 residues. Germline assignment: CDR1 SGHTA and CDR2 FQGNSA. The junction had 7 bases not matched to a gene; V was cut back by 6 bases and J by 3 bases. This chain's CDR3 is CASRQGLAALYNEQFF. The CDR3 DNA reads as TGTGCCAGCAGACAGGGACTAGCGGCGCTCTACAATGAGCAGTTCTTC.